This T cell receptor beta chain came from a study of pediatric ulcerative colitis. This CDR3 spans 19 amino acids. Germline CDR1 reads KGHSH; CDR2 reads LQKENI. Losses at the gene ends were 4 bases for V and 0 bases for J; bases not matched to a gene: 13. One to two pinch biopsies were taken from the rectum during colonoscopy. Ulcerative colitis patients received no immunosuppressive medication before the diagnostic colonoscopy. Repertoires were generated with immunoSEQ multiplex PCR, while TCRdb's copy carries only in-frame clones and drops some. The sample yields roughly 25,000 clones, 65% to 80% seen once.

V is TRBV18 and J is TRBJ1-4; 8 bases fit TRBD1. The sample was gut tissue. This clonotype was sampled from a boy younger than 18 with severe ulcerative colitis. The CDR3 sequence is CASSQLQGAPGTTNEKLFF. CDR3 nucleotide sequence: TGTGCCAGCTCACAACTTCAGGGGGCGCCGGGGACAACTAATGAAAAACTGTTTTTT.